Listed below are T cell receptor beta chains from one sample, sequenced in a study of T cell repertoires in cytomegalovirus infection. TCRdb re-called the reads through MiXCR, storing one row per CDR3 protein. The sample consists of some 800,000 distinct CDR3 sequences, under 35% of them appearing once. Their antigens are not known. This material consisted of cultured CD8+ T cells from PBMCs, taken from culture after CMV antigen stimulation. The source of these receptors is a human donor in good health (CMV status not recorded). Some clones in this sample may be carry-over from other donors' samples. The CDR3 runs from the conserved cysteine through the conserved F or W.

v_gene	j_gene	CDR3aa
TRBV12-3/TRBV12-4	TRBJ2-3	CASSFATQASTDTQYF
TRBV12-3/TRBV12-4	TRBJ2-2	CASSRDRWNTGELFF
TRBV6-5	TRBJ1-1	CASSYPRGGNTEAFF
TRBV5-4	TRBJ1-2	CASSRDRAWGYTF
TRBV28	TRBJ1-1	CASTNTEAFF
TRBV19	TRBJ1-2	CASTLDRTNYGYTF
TRBV7-6	TRBJ2-7	CASSLAQGWVYEQYF
TRBV4-1	TRBJ2-1	CASSQENSYNEQFF
TRBV2	TRBJ2-1	CACLTGGAYNEQFF
TRBV7-6	TRBJ1-4	CASSVLTLSGRGNSAEKLFF
TRBV6-8	TRBJ2-7	CASGNRGSAYEQYF
TRBV20-1	TRBJ1-2	CSARDGDRGYYGYTF
TRBV7-9	TRBJ1-1	CASSLVMYTEAFF
TRBV11-1	TRBJ2-3	CASSPLASSPSDTQYF
TRBV7-3	TRBJ2-1	CASSLTSGTVAPYNEQFF
TRBV15	TRBJ2-2	CATTGGLTGELFF
TRBV2	TRBJ2-4	CASSGSSGIPSRNDIQYF
TRBV14	TRBJ2-5	CASSQGISGALLWETQYF
TRBV7-2	TRBJ1-1	CASSLFTLVPEAFF
TRBV5-4	TRBJ2-1	CASSSKRDISNNEQFF
TRBV24-1	TRBJ2-3	CATSASTADTQYF
TRBV4-3	TRBJ2-1	CTSSQDLGQLPYNEQFF
TRBV11-3	TRBJ2-2	CASSGWTSETGELFF
TRBV6-5	TRBJ1-6	CASSYEMGGAESPLHF
TRBV5-6	TRBJ2-1	CASRDGVVLEQFF
TRBV27	TRBJ1-4	CASSAYREKLFF
TRBV6-6	TRBJ1-1	CASSARLNTEAFF
TRBV10-2	TRBJ2-1	CASRLAGENEQFF
TRBV19	TRBJ1-1	CASSIKRGMNTEAFF
TRBV15	TRBJ1-1	CATSRVDRGTEAFF
TRBV29-1	TRBJ1-2	CSSGHQYGYTF
TRBV5-5	TRBJ2-5	CASSLDGGKETQYF
TRBV14	TRBJ2-1	CASSHLAGVDNEQFF
TRBV6-5	TRBJ1-1	CASSYSDALDTEAFF
TRBV2	TRBJ2-5	CASGGQGNQETQYF
TRBV7-2	TRBJ2-1	CATNRDRAYNEQFF
TRBV29-1	TRBJ1-2	CSAWTGANYGYTF